What follows are 28 T cell receptor beta chains derived from one specimen sequenced in a study of OX40 agonist ivuxolimab in advanced cancers. Sequencing used immunoSEQ multiplex PCR; TCRdb keeps in-frame clones, though not all of them. The data contain some 69,000 clones, 90% of them seen just once; the ten biggest clones take up approximately 0.58%. The specimen was CD4+ or CD8+ T cells sorted from blood, collected in a trial of the OX40 agonist ivuxolimab. Every receptor here comes from an adult with an advanced solid tumor such as melanoma, head and neck, liver or kidney cancer.

In this sample, this clone turned up once. The genes are TRBV19 and TRBJ1-2, with 10 nucleotides matching TRBD1. V lost 5 bases and J lost 3; bases outside the gene matches: 9. The CDR3 loop spans 16 amino acids. Germline V gene sequence: CDR1 LNHDA, CDR2 SQIVND (reference sequence). The CDR3 protein is CASSLLRDRGHYGYTF. CDR3 bases: TGTGCCAGTAGTCTCCTCCGGGACAGGGGCCACTATGGCTACACCTTC.

The V gene is TRBV18, the J gene TRBJ2-5, with 8 bases fitting TRBD2. The CDR3 loop spans 17 amino acids. Germline V gene sequence: CDR1 KGHSH, CDR2 LQKENI. The J segment lost 1 base and the V segment lost 5 bases, leaving 12 bases of the junction unmatched. Written as DNA, the CDR3 is TGTGCCAGCTCAAGACCGACGGGACTAGGGTCCCAAGAGACCCAGTACTTC. It translates to CASSRPTGLGSQETQYF.

The rearrangement uses TRBV30 and TRBJ1-4; D not certain. This CDR3 has 13 amino acids. The germline V and J ends were trimmed by 8 bases and 5 bases, with 15 bases remaining between them. Per the germline V gene, CDR1 is GTSNPN and CDR2 is SVGIG (reference sequence). The CDR3 nucleotides are TGTGCCAGAACTTCAGGCTACAATGAAAAACTGTTTTTT. It is translated as CARTSGYNEKLFF.

The chain couples TRBV4-1 to TRBJ2-3; 10 bases are a match to TRBD2. Trimming took 5 bases from V and 4 from J; bases not matched to a gene: 3. This CDR3 has 14 residues. Germline V gene sequence: CDR1 MGHRA, CDR2 YSYEKL. The CDR3 DNA follows: TGCGCCAGCAGCTTAGCGGGAGGTTCAGATACGCAGTATTTT. Translated, it gives CASSLAGGSDTQYF.

The V gene is TRBV7-2, the J gene TRBJ2-3; 8 positions agree with TRBD2. With V trimmed by 5 bases and J by 8 bases, 3 bases remained unmatched. The CDR3 consists of 12 residues. Germline CDR1 and CDR2: SGHTA and FQGNSA. The CDR3 here is CASSPGGGTQYF. Here the CDR3 DNA reads TGTGCCAGCAGCCCGGGGGGGGGTACGCAGTATTTT.

This chain uses TRBV27 with TRBJ2-1; D might be TRBD2 (5 bases). Between the trimmed V and J ends, which lost 5 bases and 0 bases, there was a span of 14 bases. This CDR3 is 16 amino acids long. Germline V gene sequence: CDR1 MNHEY, CDR2 SMNVEV (reference sequence). CDR3 bases: TGTGCCAGCAGTCCACTAGTGTTGGGCTCCTACAATGAGCAGTTCTTC. It is translated as CASSPLVLGSYNEQFF.

This chain connects TRBV4-3 to TRBJ2-7; 9 bases map to TRBD1. V lost 0 bases, J lost 0 bases, and 18 bases stayed unmatched. Germline CDR1 is LGHNA and CDR2 is YSLEER. The CDR3 runs 21 residues. CDR3 amino acids: CASSQEGPAGTGILFSYEQYF. In nucleotides, the CDR3 is TGCGCCAGCAGCCAAGAAGGACCGGCCGGGACAGGGATTTTGTTCTCCTACGAGCAGTACTTC.

The CDR3 sequence is CASSDGTHRTQYF. CDR3 bases: TGTGCCAGCAGTGACGGGACTCATCGTACGCAGTATTTT. The chain combines TRBV6-4 with TRBJ2-3; D is perhaps TRBD2 (6 bases). Per germline, CDR1 MRHNA and CDR2 SNTAGT. V dropped 2 bases and J dropped 8 bases, with 11 bases sitting between them. This CDR3 comprises 13 residues.

The V gene is TRBV6-1, the J gene TRBJ2-4, with a possible D match to TRBD1 (5 bases). The CDR3 loop spans 14 amino acids. Germline V gives CDR1 MNHNS, CDR2 SASEGT. Deletions cut 7 bases from V and 0 bases from J, with 10 bases between. The CDR3, as DNA: TGTGCCAGCAAAGACAGCTTAGCCAAAAACATTCAGTACTTC. This gives the protein CASKDSLAKNIQYF.

The chain combines TRBV5-1 with TRBJ2-3, with 9 bases matching TRBD1. Looked up from germline, CDR1 is SGHRS and CDR2 is YFSETQ. The CDR3 extends over 16 amino acids. V trimming: 4 bases; J trimming: 2 bases; junction bases outside the gene matches: 8. The chain's CDR3 is CASSPDRGAPTDTQYF. DNA of the CDR3: TGCGCCAGCAGCCCGGACAGGGGCGCGCCCACAGATACGCAGTATTTT.

A note on this clone: Other nucleotide sequences in the sample specify the same CDR3. The chain uses TRBV4-1 and TRBJ2-3; no reliable D call. The CDR3 is 13 amino acids. The V end lost 3 bases, the J end lost 0 bases, and 4 bases lay between the germline ends. Germline V gene data show CDR1 as MGHRA and CDR2 as YSYEKL. The CDR3: CASSQPSTDTQYF. DNA for the CDR3: TGCGCCAGCAGCCAGCCTAGCACAGATACGCAGTATTTT.

Here the CDR3 reads CAGSARQGPYEQYF. The CDR3 bases are TGCGCCGGTTCGGCGAGGCAGGGACCCTACGAGCAGTACTTC. J is TRBJ2-7 and V is TRBV10-1, with D perhaps TRBD1 or TRBD2 (5 bases each). V lost 11 bases, J lost 2 bases, and 19 bases lay in between. The CDR3 totals 14 residues. Germline V gives CDR1 WNHNN, CDR2 SYGVQD (reference sequence).

The rearrangement joins TRBV20-1 to TRBJ2-7; tentatively, D is TRBD2 (5 bases). This CDR3 has 11 amino acids. Per the germline V gene, CDR1 is DFQATT and CDR2 is SNEGSKA (reference sequence). Deletions cut 5 bases from V and 3 bases from J, with 8 bases between. For the CDR3, the DNA is TGCAGTGCTCCAGGAGGCTACGAGCAGTACTTC. This translates into CSAPGGYEQYF.

The rearrangement joins TRBV6-1 to TRBJ2-5, with D maybe TRBD2 (6 bases). Near its end, the DNA agrees better with TRBJ2-7, so the J call may be wrong. The germline gives CDR1 MNHNS, CDR2 SASEGT. The CDR3 runs 15 residues. CDR3 loop: CASRLEPGLNYEQYF. In DNA, the CDR3 is TGTGCCAGCAGGCTAGAACCGGGACTTAACTACGAGCAGTACTTC.

The J gene is TRBJ2-5, the V gene TRBV25-1; 8 bases match TRBD1. Per the germline V gene, CDR1 is MGHDK and CDR2 is SYGVNS. The CDR3 is 15 residues long. V lost 1 base to trimming and J lost 4 bases; unmatched junction nucleotides: 5. CDR3 loop: CASSESAGGRETQYF. CDR3 bases: TGTGCCAGCAGTGAATCGGCAGGGGGCAGAGAGACCCAGTACTTC. Together with reference TRBV25-1 and TRBJ2-5, the CDR3 gives the full variable domain: EADIYQTPRYLVIGTGKKITLECSQTMGHDKMYWYQQDPGMELHLIHYSYGVNSTEKGDLSSESTVSRIRTEHFPLTLESARPSHTSQYLCASSESAGGRETQYFGPGTRLLVL.

The chain has TRBV7-2 and TRBJ2-7, with D perhaps TRBD1 (6 bases). CDR3 length equals 15 residues. Germline values: CDR1 SGHTA, CDR2 FQGNSA. The V and J ends lost 8 bases and 6 bases respectively, with 23 bases between them. The CDR3: CASAFTGLGFGEQYF. The CDR3 DNA is TGTGCCAGCGCCTTTACAGGGCTTGGTTTCGGCGAGCAGTACTTC. Using reference TRBV7-2 and TRBJ2-7 for the parts outside the CDR3, the full variable domain is GAGVSQSPSNKVTEKGKDVELRCDPISGHTALYWYRQSLGQGLEFLIYFQGNSAPDKSGLPSDRFSAERTGGSVSTLTIQRTQQEDSAVYLCASAFTGLGFGEQYFGPGTRLTVT.

The chain joins TRBV6-5 to TRBJ2-3, with TRBD1 matching 9 bases. The J segment lost 4 bases and the V segment lost 2 bases, leaving 4 bases of the junction unmatched. The CDR3 totals 15 residues. Germline-derived CDR1 and CDR2 are MNHEY and SVGAGI. CDR3 amino acids: CASSYATGGPDTQYF. In nucleotides, the CDR3 is TGTGCCAGCAGTTACGCGACAGGGGGTCCAGATACGCAGTATTTT.

The chain combines TRBV28 with TRBJ1-3; D remains ambiguous. Trimming pared 3 bases from V and 4 bases from J, leaving 7 bases between. Germline V gene data show CDR1 as MDHEN and CDR2 as SYDVKM. CDR3 size: 13 residues. The CDR3 nucleotides are TGTGCCAGCAGTTTTCCCTCGGGAAACACCATATATTTT. This sequence encodes CASSFPSGNTIYF.

V gene TRBV7-2 combines with J gene TRBJ2-5; no reliable D call. This CDR3 spans 12 amino acids. V was trimmed by 3 bases and J by 0 bases, leaving 2 bases between them. Germline V lookup: CDR1 SGHTA, CDR2 FQGNSA. CDR3 sequence reads: CASSLYQETQYF. The CDR3 DNA follows: TGTGCCAGCAGCTTGTACCAAGAGACCCAGTACTTC.

This chain uses TRBV5-4 with TRBJ2-1, with D perhaps matching TRBD1 or TRBD2 (5 bases each). The CDR3 sequence is 14 residues long. CDR1 is SGHNT and CDR2 is YYREEE in the germline V gene (reference sequence). V lost 5 bases and J lost 14, with 23 bases in between. The CDR3 sequence is CASREPGPTRREFF. For the CDR3, the DNA is TGTGCCAGCAGAGAGCCGGGACCCACCCGCAGGGAGTTCTTC.

The J gene is TRBJ2-7, the V gene TRBV11-2; tentatively, D is TRBD2 (5 bases). Trimming pared 6 bases from V and 1 base from J, leaving 16 bases between. The germline V gene has CDR1 SGHAT and CDR2 FQNNGV. The CDR3 has 15 amino acids. In DNA form, the CDR3 reads TGTGCCAGCAGATTAAGCGGAGGTGGGTCCTACGAGCAGTACTTC. Translation gives CASRLSGGGSYEQYF.

This rearrangement joins TRBV5-3 to TRBJ1-4; D call uncertain. TRBV5-3 is given ORF status, its function remaining uncertain. The CDR3 consists of 18 residues. The germline V and J ends were trimmed by 0 bases and 5 bases, with 20 bases remaining between them. CDR3 nucleotide sequence: TGTGCCAGAAGCTTGGCGCGGTGCATCGTGAGACAAAATGAAAAACTGTTTTTT. It specifies CARSLARCIVRQNEKLFF.

The chain combines TRBV29-1 with TRBJ1-5; tentatively, D is TRBD1 (5 bases). The germline CDR1 and CDR2 sequences are SQVTM and ANQGSEA. Trimming shortened V by 6 bases and J by 5 bases, and 20 bases separated the two germline ends. This CDR3 is 15 amino acids long. The DNA for the CDR3 is TGCAGCGTGGGGACCGGGGGAGGGAGGGATCAGCCCCAGCATTTT. Translation: CSVGTGGGRDQPQHF. Based on the CDR3 plus reference TRBV29-1 and TRBJ1-5, the full variable domain is SAVISQKPSRDICQRGTSLTIQCQVDSQVTMMFWYRQQPGQSLTLIATANQGSEATYESGFVIDKFPISRPNLTFSTLTVSNMSPEDSSIYLCSVGTGGGRDQPQHFGDGTRLSIL.

CDR3 residues: CASRWDRVAETQYF. CDR3 sequence (DNA): TGTGCCAGCAGATGGGACAGGGTGGCGGAGACCCAGTACTTC. The chain has TRBV11-1 and TRBJ2-5; TRBD1 matches 9 bases. Germline V gene data show CDR1 as SGHAT and CDR2 as FQDESV (reference sequence). The trim removed 6 bases at V and 5 bases at J, leaving 7 bases unmatched. The CDR3 is 14 amino acids.

The CDR3 DNA reads as TGTGCCAGCAGTTTATCGGGCTTTAGCAATCAGCCCCAGCATTTT. Protein sequence: CASSLSGFSNQPQHF. The chain combines TRBV28 with TRBJ1-5; no reliable D call. The CDR3 is 15 amino acids. Trimming shortened V by 1 base and J by 0 bases, and 7 bases separated the two germline ends. CDR1 MDHEN and CDR2 SYDVKM come from the germline V gene. Full variable domain (remainder filled in from reference TRBV28 and TRBJ1-5): DVKVTQSSRYLVKRTGEKVFLECVQDMDHENMFWYRQDPGLGLRLIYFSYDVKMKEKGDIPEGYSVSREKKERFSLILESASTNQTSMYLCASSLSGFSNQPQHFGDGTRLSIL.

The rearrangement uses TRBV7-2 and TRBJ1-1; perhaps TRBD1 as D (5 bases). This CDR3 spans 14 amino acids. Germline-derived CDR1 and CDR2 are SGHTA and FQGNSA. With 5 bases removed from V and 1 base from J, the gap between germline ends came to 11 bases. CDR3 sequence: CASSLGTANTEAFF. CDR3 nucleotides: TGTGCCAGCAGCCTCGGGACGGCGAACACTGAAGCTTTCTTT.

This clone was counted once. The chain employs TRBV7-2 and TRBJ2-1; 9 nucleotides match TRBD1. J gave up 8 bases and V 3 bases, and 8 bases lay outside the gene matches. CDR3 size: 15 residues. CDR1 is SGHTA and CDR2 is FQGNSA in the germline V gene. CDR3: CASSFLGQGLDEQFF. The CDR3 region has the DNA TGTGCCAGCAGCTTCTTGGGACAGGGACTCGATGAGCAGTTCTTC.

The chain combines TRBV11-2 with TRBJ2-2; possibly TRBD1 for D (5 bases). Per the germline V gene, CDR1 is SGHAT and CDR2 is FQNNGV. The V and J ends lost 2 bases and 1 base respectively, with 11 bases between them. This CDR3 is built from 16 residues. The CDR3 DNA reads TGTGCCAGCAGCTTAATTACAGGTTGGAACACCGGGGAGCTGTTTTTT. This translates into CASSLITGWNTGELFF.